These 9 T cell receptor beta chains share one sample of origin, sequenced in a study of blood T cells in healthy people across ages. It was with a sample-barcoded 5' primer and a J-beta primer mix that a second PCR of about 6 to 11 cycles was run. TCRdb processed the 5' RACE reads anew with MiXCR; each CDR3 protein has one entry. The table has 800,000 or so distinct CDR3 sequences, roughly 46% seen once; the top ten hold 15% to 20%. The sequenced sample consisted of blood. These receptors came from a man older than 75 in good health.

CDR3 loop: CATLPRDQTDTQYF. CDR3 in DNA: TGTGCCACACTCCCCCGGGACCAAACAGATACGCAGTATTTT. V is TRBV2 and J is TRBJ2-3; D possibly matches TRBD1 or TRBD2 (5 bases each). In germline, CDR1 is SNHLY, CDR2 FYNNEI. The V gene lost 10 bases and the J gene lost 3 bases, with 17 bases spanning the gap. The CDR3 totals 14 residues.

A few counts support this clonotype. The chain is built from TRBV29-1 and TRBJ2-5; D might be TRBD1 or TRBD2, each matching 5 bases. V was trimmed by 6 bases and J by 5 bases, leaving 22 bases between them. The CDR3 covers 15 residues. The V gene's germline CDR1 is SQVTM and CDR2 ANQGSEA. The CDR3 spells CSVGLREGTWETQYF. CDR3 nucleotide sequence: TGCAGCGTGGGGCTCCGAGAGGGAACCTGGGAGACCCAGTACTTC.

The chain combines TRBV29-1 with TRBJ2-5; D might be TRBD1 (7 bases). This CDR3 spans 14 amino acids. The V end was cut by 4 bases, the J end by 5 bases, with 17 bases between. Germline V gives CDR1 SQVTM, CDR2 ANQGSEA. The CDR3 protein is CSVGLRSGGETQYF. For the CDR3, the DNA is TGCAGCGTTGGACTCCGGTCAGGGGGGGAGACCCAGTACTTC. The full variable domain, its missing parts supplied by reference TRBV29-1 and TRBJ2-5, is SAVISQKPSRDICQRGTSLTIQCQVDSQVTMMFWYRQQPGQSLTLIATANQGSEATYESGFVIDKFPISRPNLTFSTLTVSNMSPEDSSIYLCSVGLRSGGETQYFGPGTRLLVL.

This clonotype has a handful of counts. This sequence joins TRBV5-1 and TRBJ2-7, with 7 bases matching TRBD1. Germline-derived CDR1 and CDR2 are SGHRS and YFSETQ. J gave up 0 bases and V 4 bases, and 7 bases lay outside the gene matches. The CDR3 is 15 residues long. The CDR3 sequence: CASSDGTATSYEQYF. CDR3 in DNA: TGCGCCAGCAGCGACGGGACAGCGACCTCCTACGAGCAGTACTTC.

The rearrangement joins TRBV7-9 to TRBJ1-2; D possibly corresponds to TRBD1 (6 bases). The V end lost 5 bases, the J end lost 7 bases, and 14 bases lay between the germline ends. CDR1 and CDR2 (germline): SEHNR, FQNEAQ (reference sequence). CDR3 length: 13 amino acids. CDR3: CASSGGLLAGYTF. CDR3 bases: TGTGCCAGCAGCGGGGGCCTTCTGGCTGGCTACACCTTC.

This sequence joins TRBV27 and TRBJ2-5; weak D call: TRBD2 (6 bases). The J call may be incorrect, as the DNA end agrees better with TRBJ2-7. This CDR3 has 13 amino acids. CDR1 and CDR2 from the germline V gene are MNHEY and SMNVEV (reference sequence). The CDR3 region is CASSGRGKDEQYF. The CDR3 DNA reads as TGTGCCAGCAGTGGGCGGGGAAAGGACGAGCAGTACTTC.

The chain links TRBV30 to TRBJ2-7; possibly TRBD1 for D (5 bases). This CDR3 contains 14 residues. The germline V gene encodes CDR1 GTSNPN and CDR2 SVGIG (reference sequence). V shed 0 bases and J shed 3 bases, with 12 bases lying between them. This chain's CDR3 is CAWSVGAGNYEQYF. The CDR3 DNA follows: TGTGCCTGGAGTGTAGGGGCAGGGAACTACGAGCAGTACTTC.

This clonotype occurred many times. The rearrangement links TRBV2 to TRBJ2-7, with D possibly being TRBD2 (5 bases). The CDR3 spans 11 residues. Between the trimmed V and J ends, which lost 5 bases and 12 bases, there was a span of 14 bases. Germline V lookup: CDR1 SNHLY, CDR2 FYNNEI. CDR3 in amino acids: CASSTPGNRYF. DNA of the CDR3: TGTGCCAGCAGTACCCCGGGGAACAGGTACTTC.

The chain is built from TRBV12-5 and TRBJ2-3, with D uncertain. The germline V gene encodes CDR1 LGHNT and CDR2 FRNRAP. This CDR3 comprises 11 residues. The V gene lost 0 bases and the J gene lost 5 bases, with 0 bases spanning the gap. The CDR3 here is CASGLVDTQYF. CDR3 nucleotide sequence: TGTGCTAGTGGTTTGGTAGATACGCAGTATTTT. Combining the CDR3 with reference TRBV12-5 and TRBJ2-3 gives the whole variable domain DARVTQTPRHKVTEMGQEVTMRCQPILGHNTVFWYRQTMMQGLELLAYFRNRAPLDDSGMPKDRFSAEMPDATLATLKIQPSEPRDSAVYFCASGLVDTQYFGPGTRLTVL.